This is a list of T cell receptor beta chains from one sample in a study of CXCR3-negative and CXCR3-positive naive CD8 T cells. One entry per CDR3 protein, without DNA, is what TCRdb gives after re-calling the 5' RACE reads. The sample's table shows some 130,000 distinct CDR3 sequences. Sequenced: naive CXCR3- CD8+ T cells from blood. Every receptor here comes from a human donor in good health. Some clones in this sample may be carry-over from other donors' samples. Each CDR3 is given with its conserved first and last residue.

j_gene,v_gene,CDR3aa
TRBJ2-7,TRBV12-3/TRBV12-4,CASSTLSGGSYEQYF
TRBJ2-7,TRBV5-6,CASSLILANYEQYF
TRBJ2-3,TRBV15,CATSSPNRPGPVADTQYF
TRBJ2-6,TRBV5-1,CASSLRQAISSDNVLTF
TRBJ2-2,TRBV7-9,CASSRPLAGDTGELFF
TRBJ2-5,TRBV12-3/TRBV12-4,CASSLMRDHQETQYF
TRBJ2-7,TRBV20-1,CSARDLNAHEQYF
TRBJ2-7,TRBV3-1,CASSLWTGVFYEQYF
TRBJ2-7,TRBV7-9,CASSSGQGPYEQYF
TRBJ2-5,TRBV12-3/TRBV12-4,CASSLPEGTQYF
TRBJ1-1,TRBV6-6,CASSYHGRTEAFF
TRBJ1-1,TRBV20-1,CSARDRVGDTEAFF
TRBJ2-5,TRBV7-9,CASTTLDDRTQETQYF
TRBJ2-2,TRBV9,CASSVGGAGELFF
TRBJ1-1,TRBV5-5,CASSFTNTEAFF
TRBJ2-4,TRBV14,CASSQERGSHIQYF
TRBJ2-7,TRBV4-3,CASSQDFRGPYEQYF
TRBJ2-7,TRBV2,CASSEGWEQYF
TRBJ2-5,TRBV5-6,CASSIRDRGFRETQYF
TRBJ2-5,TRBV7-9,CASSSGQGATLGTQYF
TRBJ1-1,TRBV9,CASSVGQGPEAFF
TRBJ2-5,TRBV6-2/TRBV6-3,CASSFVLQETQYF
TRBJ2-2,TRBV7-2,CASSLGPSNTGELFF
TRBJ1-6,TRBV20-1,CSARESSPLHF
TRBJ2-2,TRBV6-2/TRBV6-3,CASSYGTLYTGELFF
TRBJ2-5,TRBV9,CASSVSGAAGTQYF
TRBJ2-7,TRBV7-9,CASSAPPGQGIF
TRBJ2-7,TRBV4-1,CASSRMTGDDEQYF
TRBJ2-2,TRBV5-1,CASSLTRTGHGRTGELFF
TRBJ2-5,TRBV7-7,CASSFSPEQETQYF
TRBJ2-7,TRBV29-1,CSVEYPSSYEQYF
TRBJ2-1,TRBV11-3,CASSPAGGAYNEQFF
TRBJ1-2,TRBV4-3,CASSQDRSQGYGYTF
TRBJ2-7,TRBV19,CASSMGQGYSYEQYF
TRBJ2-7,TRBV9,CASSEDPGQGSHEQYF
TRBJ2-7,TRBV7-8,CASSLAGDIYEQYF
TRBJ2-5,TRBV6-5,CASGREGETQYF